The 25 T cell receptor beta chains listed next were all sequenced from one sample in a study of shared T cell receptors in the human thymus. The method was immunoSEQ multiplex PCR; TCRdb's version includes in-frame clones alone and lacks a portion of them. This table holds approximately 760,000 clones, 80% to 90% found once. These data also featured in a second study, about human thymus T cells.

The sequenced material came from thymocytes. The receptors were sampled from a girl under two years old with a congenital heart defect.

This chain links TRBV6-5 with TRBJ2-5, with no clear D. Trimming cost V 2 bases and J 7 bases, with 11 bases left between them. The CDR3 covers 13 residues. Per the germline V gene, CDR1 is MNHEY and CDR2 is SVGAGI. CDR3 DNA: TGTGCCAGCAGTTACGGCAGGTACTCGACCCAGTACTTC. Its protein is CASSYGRYSTQYF.

V usage is TRBV18 and J usage is TRBJ2-3; D is perhaps TRBD1 (6 bases). The germline V gene has CDR1 KGHSH and CDR2 LQKENI. The CDR3 extends over 15 amino acids. Trimming removed 2 bases from V and 8 bases from J, with 17 bases in between. The CDR3 spells CASSPSFPGVVTQYF. The CDR3, as DNA: TGTGCCAGCTCACCATCCTTTCCAGGGGTTGTTACGCAGTATTTT.

This clone was seen just once. This chain uses TRBV5-1 with TRBJ2-3, with D possibly matching TRBD2 (7 bases). V was clipped by 0 bases and J by 6 bases, with 17 bases between them. This CDR3 spans 16 amino acids. Germline assignment: CDR1 SGHRS and CDR2 YFSETQ. The CDR3 reads CASSLVVGGPRDTQYF. CDR3 DNA sequence: TGCGCCAGCAGCTTGGTGGTCGGGGGGCCGCGGGATACGCAGTATTTT.

The chain combines TRBV5-1 with TRBJ1-1; the D is unclear. With 2 bases removed from V and 1 base from J, the gap between germline ends came to 18 bases. The germline V gene encodes CDR1 SGHRS and CDR2 YFSETQ. The CDR3 spans 17 residues. This CDR3 reads CASSFPPQAPQNTEAFF. The DNA of the CDR3 is TGCGCCAGCAGCTTCCCCCCCCAAGCGCCTCAGAACACTGAAGCTTTCTTT.

The chain links TRBV5-4 to TRBJ2-4; the D gene is possibly TRBD1 (6 bases). Germline CDR1 SGHNT, CDR2 YYREEE (reference sequence). This CDR3 comprises 14 residues. Trimming took 5 bases from V and 6 from J, leaving 15 bases between them. CDR3 region: CASRTDRPGNIQYF. The CDR3 DNA reads as TGTGCCAGCAGAACTGACAGGCCCGGAAACATTCAGTACTTC.

This sequence joins TRBV21-1 and TRBJ2-7; TRBD2 is the table's D call and was not checked against the DNA. TRBV21-1 is a recognized pseudogene. CDR3 size: 18 residues. The CDR3 DNA sequence: TGTGCCAGCAGCAAAGGCGAGACCGGGGGGCCCCCCGCCTACGAGCAGTACTTC. Its protein is CASSKGETGGPPAYEQYF.

The J gene is TRBJ2-7, the V gene TRBV6-1; 9 bases line up with TRBD1. The J segment lost 2 bases and the V segment lost 5 bases, leaving 7 bases of the junction unmatched. The germline V gene encodes CDR1 MNHNS and CDR2 SASEGT. The CDR3 is 15 amino acids. The CDR3 reads CASSHIRDRAYEQYF. In DNA, the CDR3 is TGTGCCAGCAGTCACATCCGGGACAGGGCCTACGAGCAGTACTTC.

Points on this clone: Other DNA variants within this sample encode the same CDR3. The CDR3 region has the DNA TGTGCCAGCAGCACCCACCTTACTAGCGGGAAAAACACCGGGGAGCTGTTTTTT. Translated, it gives CASSTHLTSGKNTGELFF. The rearrangement links TRBV9 to TRBJ2-2, with 10 bases that match TRBD2. Germline-derived CDR1 and CDR2 are SGDLS and YYNGEE. The J segment lost 2 bases and the V segment lost 4 bases, leaving 11 bases of the junction unmatched. This CDR3 is built from 18 residues.

The rearrangement uses TRBV28 and TRBJ2-5; a possible D gene is TRBD1 (6 bases). The CDR3 contains 13 residues. CDR1 MDHEN and CDR2 SYDVKM come from the germline V gene. V was cut by 4 bases and J by 3 bases, with 9 bases left in between. The chain's CDR3 is CASSSYREETQYF. The CDR3, as DNA: TGTGCCAGCAGTTCCTACAGGGAAGAGACCCAGTACTTC.

CDR3 amino acids: CASRRGGGYTF. The CDR3 DNA reads TGTGCCAGTAGGAGGGGGGGTGGCTACACCTTC. The rearrangement links TRBV19 to TRBJ1-2; tentatively, D is TRBD1 (6 bases). V lost 6 bases to trimming and J lost 7 bases, with 9 bases between them. The CDR3 covers 11 residues. CDR1 is LNHDA and CDR2 is SQIVND in the germline V gene (reference sequence). Combining the CDR3 with reference TRBV19 and TRBJ1-2 gives the whole variable domain DGGITQSPKYLFRKEGQNVTLSCEQNLNHDAMYWYRQDPGQGLRLIYYSQIVNDFQKGDIAEGYSVSREKKESFPLTVTSAQKNPTAFYLCASRRGGGYTFGSGTRLTVV.

This clone has only one observation. The chain employs TRBV7-3 and TRBJ2-6; TRBD2 might be the D (6 bases). Deletions cut 5 bases from V and 1 base from J, with 18 bases between. This CDR3 has 18 residues. In germline, CDR1 is SGHTA, CDR2 FQGTGA. DNA of the CDR3: TGTGCCAGCAGCCGCGGGGCAGTCAAGCTTTCTGGGGCCAACGTCCTGACTTTC. Translating it yields CASSRGAVKLSGANVLTF.

The V gene is TRBV27, the J gene TRBJ2-5; 7 bases map to TRBD2. CDR1 is MNHEY and CDR2 is SMNVEV in the germline V gene (reference sequence). The junction had 8 bases not matched to a gene; V was cut back by 5 bases and J by 5 bases. The CDR3 spans 14 residues. The CDR3 DNA reads TGTGCCAGCAGTGGAACGGGGGGTGGGGAGACCCAGTACTTC. This translates into CASSGTGGGETQYF.

This clone was seen more than once but under ten times. V is TRBV7-3 and J is TRBJ1-2, with 9 bases that match TRBD1. Germline values: CDR1 SGHTA, CDR2 FQGTGA. This CDR3 is 13 amino acids long. The trim removed 5 bases at V and 4 bases at J, leaving 2 bases unmatched. The CDR3 DNA reads TGTGCCAGCAGCCAGACAGGGGGCTATGGCTACACCTTC. It codes for CASSQTGGYGYTF.

In its sample, this clone was seen once. The chain carries TRBV7-2 and TRBJ2-1; 8 bases map to TRBD1. This CDR3 region has 17 residues. Trimming cost V 3 bases and J 4 bases; bases outside gene matches: 11. In germline, CDR1 is SGHTA, CDR2 FQGNSA. The CDR3 DNA reads as TGTGCCAGCAGCTTTCGGCTACAGGGGGTAGGTTACAATGAGCAGTTCTTC. Translating gives CASSFRLQGVGYNEQFF.

In this sample, this clone turned up a few times. J is TRBJ2-6 and V is TRBV5-1; TRBD1 might be the D (6 bases). The ends were cut back, 7 bases at V and 1 base at J, with 21 bases in the middle. CDR1 is SGHRS and CDR2 is YFSETQ in the germline V gene. The CDR3 is 18 amino acids. The CDR3 loop reads CASSQMGQPPSGANVLTF. The DNA for the CDR3 is TGCGCCAGCTCACAAATGGGACAACCGCCATCTGGGGCCAACGTCCTGACTTTC.

The chain employs TRBV28 and TRBJ1-6; TRBD1 matches at 11 bases. The CDR3 extends over 15 amino acids. The germline CDR1 and CDR2 sequences are MDHEN and SYDVKM. Germline trimming cut 5 bases from V and 10 bases from J; bases unmatched to any gene: 7. CDR3 loop: CASSPGTGGYSPLHF. Written as DNA, the CDR3 is TGTGCCAGCAGTCCCGGGACAGGGGGATACTCACCCCTCCACTTT.

The DNA of the CDR3 is TGTGCCAGCAGCCAAGAAGGGAGGACTAGCGGCACAGATACGCAGTATTTT. It is translated as CASSQEGRTSGTDTQYF. This chain uses TRBV4-2 with TRBJ2-3, with 9 bases fitting TRBD2. The ends lost 0 bases at V and 1 base at J; junction bases unmatched: 5. Germline V CDR1 and CDR2: LGHNA, YNFKEQ. This CDR3 comprises 17 residues.

The chain joins TRBV6-5 to TRBJ1-2, with a possible D match to TRBD1 (6 bases). Germline V lookup: CDR1 MNHEY, CDR2 SVGAGI. The V gene lost 5 bases and the J gene lost 3 bases, with 16 bases spanning the gap. The CDR3 covers 15 residues. As DNA, the CDR3 is TGTGCCAGCAGTGGCCCCGGGGGGGCGGACTATGGCTACACCTTC. Amino acids: CASSGPGGADYGYTF.

The chain links TRBV14 to TRBJ1-1; maybe TRBD1 (5 bases). This CDR3 has 16 residues. Trimming took off 1 base at V and 1 base at J, with 13 bases between the two ends. Per the germline V gene, CDR1 is SGHDN and CDR2 is FVKESK. The CDR3 DNA sequence: TGTGCCAGCAGCCAAGCAGAGGAGGGGAGGAACACTGAAGCTTTCTTT. Encoded protein: CASSQAEEGRNTEAFF.

The V call is TRBV4-1, the J call TRBJ1-2; D possibly corresponds to TRBD1 (5 bases). The V end lost 1 base, the J end lost 7 bases, and 7 bases lay between the germline ends. CDR3 length: 12 amino acids. The germline CDR1 and CDR2 sequences are MGHRA and YSYEKL. This CDR3 reads CASSQAQGGYTF. CDR3 sequence (DNA): TGCGCCAGCAGCCAAGCCCAGGGTGGCTACACCTTC.

This clone is a singleton in its sample. The V and J genes are TRBV29-1 and TRBJ1-2; 7 bases align to TRBD1. Trimming removed 6 bases from V and 3 bases from J; junction bases left unmatched: 4. CDR1 is SQVTM, CDR2 ANQGSEA, per germline. The CDR3 totals 12 residues. Here the CDR3 DNA reads TGCAGCGTAGAGACAGGGCACTATGGCTACACCTTC. This gives the protein CSVETGHYGYTF. The whole variable domain, remainder taken from reference TRBV29-1 and TRBJ1-2, is SAVISQKPSRDICQRGTSLTIQCQVDSQVTMMFWYRQQPGQSLTLIATANQGSEATYESGFVIDKFPISRPNLTFSTLTVSNMSPEDSSIYLCSVETGHYGYTFGSGTRLTVV.

The chain employs TRBV28 and TRBJ1-4; the match to TRBD1 covers 9 bases. The CDR3 totals 17 residues. V lost 8 bases to trimming and J lost 1 base; unmatched junction nucleotides: 11. Germline V gives CDR1 MDHEN, CDR2 SYDVKM. The CDR3 loop is CASCTGGRFLTNEKLFF. The DNA of the CDR3 is TGTGCCAGCTGTACAGGGGGCCGTTTTTTAACTAATGAAAAACTGTTTTTT.

The CDR3 sequence is CASSFTGANVLTF. DNA for the CDR3: TGTGCCAGCAGTTTCACTGGGGCCAACGTCCTGACTTTC. This sequence joins TRBV28 and TRBJ2-6; D gene unclear. Germline CDR1 reads MDHEN; CDR2 reads SYDVKM. The germline V and J ends were trimmed by 3 bases and 2 bases, with 2 bases remaining between them. CDR3 length: 13 amino acids.

The V call is TRBV9, the J call TRBJ1-3, with a weak D call TRBD1 (6 bases). Germline values: CDR1 SGDLS, CDR2 YYNGEE. Deletions cut 0 bases from V and 3 bases from J, with 13 bases between. The CDR3 is 16 residues long. This chain's CDR3 is CASSVDGGAGGNTIYF. In nucleotides, the CDR3 is TGTGCCAGCAGCGTAGATGGGGGCGCAGGTGGAAACACCATATATTTT.

The CDR3 region has the DNA TGTGCCTGGAGTGTATCCCCAGGGATGAACACTGAAGCTTTCTTT. Amino acids: CAWSVSPGMNTEAFF. The chain has TRBV30 and TRBJ1-1; D is perhaps TRBD1 (5 bases). The germline gives CDR1 GTSNPN, CDR2 SVGIG (reference sequence). Trimming took off 0 bases at V and 0 bases at J, with 11 bases between the two ends. CDR3 length: 15 residues.